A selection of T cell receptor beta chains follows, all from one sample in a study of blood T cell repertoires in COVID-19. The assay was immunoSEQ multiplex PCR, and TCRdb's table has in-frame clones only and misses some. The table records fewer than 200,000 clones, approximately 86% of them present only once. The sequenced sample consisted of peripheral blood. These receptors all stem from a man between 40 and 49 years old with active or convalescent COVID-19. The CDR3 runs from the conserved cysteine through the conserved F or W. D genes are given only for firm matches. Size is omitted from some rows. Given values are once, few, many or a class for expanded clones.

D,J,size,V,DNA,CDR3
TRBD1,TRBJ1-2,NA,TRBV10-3,TGTGCCATCAGTGAGACCTCGGGACAGGGGGTTGCTGGCTACACCTTC,CAISETSGQGVAGYTF
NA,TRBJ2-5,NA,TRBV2,TGTGCCAGCAGTCTCGGTTGGCGGGAGACCCAGTACTTC,CASSLGWRETQYF
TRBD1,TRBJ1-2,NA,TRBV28,TGTGCCACCAACCCCCTCTTTGACGACAGGGTGGGTGGCTACACCTTC,CATNPLFDDRVGGYTF
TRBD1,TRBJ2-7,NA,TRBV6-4,TGTGCCAGCAGTGACTCGGGGTCAGGGACAGGGGGCTACGAGCAGTACTTC,CASSDSGSGTGGYEQYF
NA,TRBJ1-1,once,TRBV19,TGTGCCAGTAGTAAGGGCGGAGGGAGGCAAGCTTTCTTT,CASSKGGGRQAFF
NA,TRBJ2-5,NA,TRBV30,TGTGCCTGGAGGAAGGGAGGAGGAGAGACCCAGTACTTC,CAWRKGGGETQYF
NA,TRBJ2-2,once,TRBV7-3,TGTGCCTCGGGGCGGGGTAACACCGGGGAGCTGTTTTTT,CASGRGNTGELFF
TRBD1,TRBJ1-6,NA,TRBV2,TGTGCCAGCAGTGAGCATGACAGGGTTTCACCCCTCCACTTT,CASSEHDRVSPLHF
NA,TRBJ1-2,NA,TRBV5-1,TGCGCCAGCAGCCCGTTAGAGGCCGAGCCGTATGGCTACACCTTC,CASSPLEAEPYGYTF
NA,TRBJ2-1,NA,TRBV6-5,TGTGCCAGCAGTTACCCCAGGCAGGGGGGAAGGAATGAGCAGTTCTTC,CASSYPRQGGRNEQFF
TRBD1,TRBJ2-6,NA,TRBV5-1,TGCGCCAGCAGCTTGGCAGGGGGCAGTCTACCTGGGGCCAACGTCCTGACTTTC,CASSLAGGSLPGANVLTF
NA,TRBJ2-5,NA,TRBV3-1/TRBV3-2,TGTGCCAGCAGCCAATTGTCAACTTACCAAGAGACCCAGTACTTC,CASSQLSTYQETQYF
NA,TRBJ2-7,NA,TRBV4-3,TGCGCCAGCAGCCAAGATACCAGGTCCGAGCAGTACTTC,CASSQDTRSEQYF
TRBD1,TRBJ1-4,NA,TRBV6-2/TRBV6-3,TGTGCCAGCAGTTATTCAGGGGGTGCAACTAATGAAAAACTGTTTTTT,CASSYSGGATNEKLFF
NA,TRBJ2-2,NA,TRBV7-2,TGTGCCAGCAGCCTTGGACTGGGGGAGCTGTTTTTT,CASSLGLGELFF
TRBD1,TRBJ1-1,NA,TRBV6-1,TGTGCCAGCAGTGAAGCGCTTCGTCAGGGGGCGCGTACTGAAGCTTTCTTT,CASSEALRQGARTEAFF
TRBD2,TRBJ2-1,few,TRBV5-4,TGTGCCAGCAGCCCTACTAGCGGGGGGCGAACCTACAATGAGCAGTTCTTC,CASSPTSGGRTYNEQFF
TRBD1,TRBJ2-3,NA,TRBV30,TGTGCCTGGAGAATCCGGGACAGGAGCACAGATACGCAGTATTTT,CAWRIRDRSTDTQYF
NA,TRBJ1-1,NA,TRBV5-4,TGTGCCAGCAGGTCGAGCACTGAAGCTTTCTTT,CASRSSTEAFF
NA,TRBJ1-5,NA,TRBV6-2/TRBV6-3,TGTGCCAGCAGTCCAGGGGGCAATCAGCCCCAGCATTTT,CASSPGGNQPQHF
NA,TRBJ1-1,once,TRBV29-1,TGCAGCGTTGGGACATCGAACACTGAAGCTTTCTTT,CSVGTSNTEAFF
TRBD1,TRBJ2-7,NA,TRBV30,TGTGCCTGGGGACAGGACTCCTACGAGCAGTACTTC,CAWGQDSYEQYF
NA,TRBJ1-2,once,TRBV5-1,TGCGCCAGCAGCCAGGGGCAGGGAGATGGTGGCTACACCTTC,CASSQGQGDGGYTF
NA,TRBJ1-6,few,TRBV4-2,TGTGCCAGCAGCCAAGAACTGAGCTCCTATAATTCACCCCTCCACTTT,CASSQELSSYNSPLHF
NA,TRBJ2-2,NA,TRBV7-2,TGTGCCAGCAGCTTCGGTAGACTCGGCACCGGGGAGCTGTTTTTT,CASSFGRLGTGELFF
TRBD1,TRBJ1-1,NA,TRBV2,TGTGCCAGCAAGGAGGTTCCGCAGGGGGGTGGAGGAGCTTTCTTT,CASKEVPQGGGGAFF
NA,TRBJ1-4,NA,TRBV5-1,TGCGCCAGCAAGACAGGTACTAATGAAAAACTGTTTTTT,CASKTGTNEKLFF
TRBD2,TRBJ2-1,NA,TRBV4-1,TGCGCCAGCAGCCAAGTTCTAGCGGGGGGAAACAATGAGCAGTTCTTC,CASSQVLAGGNNEQFF
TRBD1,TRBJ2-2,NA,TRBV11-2,TGTGCCAGCAGCGACACCGGGACAGGGTGGTCCGGGGAGCTGTTTTTT,CASSDTGTGWSGELFF
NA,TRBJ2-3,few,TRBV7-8,TGTGCCAGCAGCTTAACAGATTCTAGCACAGATACGCAGTATTTT,CASSLTDSSTDTQYF
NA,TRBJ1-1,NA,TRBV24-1,TGTGCCACCAGTGACCCGGGCACTGAAGCTTTCTTT,CATSDPGTEAFF
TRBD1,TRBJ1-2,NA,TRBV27,TGTGCCAGCAGCCCCGGGGCAGGGGGCACCTATGGCTACACCTTC,CASSPGAGGTYGYTF
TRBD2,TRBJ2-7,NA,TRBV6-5,TGTGCCAGCAGAGGACTAGCGGGGATCTACGAGCAGTACTTC,CASRGLAGIYEQYF
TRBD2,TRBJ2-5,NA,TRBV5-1,TGCGCCAGCAGCCTCGGCCTAGCGGCATTCCAAGAGACCCAGTACTTC,CASSLGLAAFQETQYF
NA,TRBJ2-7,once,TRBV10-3,TGTGCCATCAGAGCAGGGAACGAGCAGTACTTC,CAIRAGNEQYF
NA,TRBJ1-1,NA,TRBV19,TGTGCCAGTAGTATTAGGCAGGCACTCATGAACACTGAAGCTTTCTTT,CASSIRQALMNTEAFF
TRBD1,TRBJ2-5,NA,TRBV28,TGTGCCAGCAGTTTATTGGGTCCGGGACAGGGTCGCGGGTTGGCCCAGTACTTC,CASSLLGPGQGRGLAQYF
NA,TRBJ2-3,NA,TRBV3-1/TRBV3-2,TGTGCCAGCAGCCCCCCTCGCGTGATCACAGATACGCAGTATTTT,CASSPPRVITDTQYF
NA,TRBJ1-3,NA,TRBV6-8,TGTGCCAGCAGTTACTCGAGTACGGGTCCGGGAGCCTCTGGAAACACCATATATTTT,CASSYSSTGPGASGNTIYF
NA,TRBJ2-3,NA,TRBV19,TGTGCCAGTAGTATACTTGTTGCAGATACGCAGTATTTT,CASSILVADTQYF
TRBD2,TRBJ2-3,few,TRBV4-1,TGCGCCAGCAGCCCTTTTTCAAGACTAGCGGGGGACCCAGATACGCAGTATTTT,CASSPFSRLAGDPDTQYF
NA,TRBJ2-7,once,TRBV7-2,TGTGCCAGCAGCGATCCCAGGAGGATCCGGAGCGAGCAGTACTTC,CASSDPRRIRSEQYF
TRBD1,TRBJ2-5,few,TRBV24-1,TGTGCCACCAACCGGGACAGGGGTTTCATCGAGACCCAGTACTTC,CATNRDRGFIETQYF
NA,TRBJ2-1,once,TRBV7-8,TGTGCCAGCAGCCCCCGAGGAAGCACTTCCTACAATGAGCAGTTCTTC,CASSPRGSTSYNEQFF
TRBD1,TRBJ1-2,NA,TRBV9,TGTGCCAGCAGCGTTGGGGACAGGGATAATGGCTACACCTTC,CASSVGDRDNGYTF
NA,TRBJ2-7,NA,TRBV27,TGTGCCAGCAGTTTATCGGGGGGGGCGGATAGCTCCTACGAGCAGTACTTC,CASSLSGGADSSYEQYF
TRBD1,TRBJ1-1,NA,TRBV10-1,TGCGCCAGCAGTGAGCCGGGACAGGGTAAACAAGTGTTGTTCTTT,CASSEPGQGKQVLFF
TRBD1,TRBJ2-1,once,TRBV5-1,TGCGCCAGCAGCTCCGGGGGGACAGGGTCCTACAATGAGCAGTTCTTC,CASSSGGTGSYNEQFF
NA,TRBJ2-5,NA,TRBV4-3,TGCGCCAGCAGCCAAGATAGACACACCCAAGAGACCCAGTACTTC,CASSQDRHTQETQYF
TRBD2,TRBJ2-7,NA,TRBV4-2,TGTGCCAGCAGCCAAGCGAACGGGGGGGCCTACGAGCAGTACTTC,CASSQANGGAYEQYF
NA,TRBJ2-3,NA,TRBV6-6,TGTGCCAGCAGTTACATGACTAGCACAGATACGCAGTATTTT,CASSYMTSTDTQYF
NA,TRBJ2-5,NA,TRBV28,TGTGCCAGCAGTTCGGTGTCGGGTGGTATTCGGGAGACCCAGTACTTC,CASSSVSGGIRETQYF
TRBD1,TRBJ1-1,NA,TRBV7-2,TGTGCCAGCAGCTTAGCGACAGGGAATGAAGCTTTCTTT,CASSLATGNEAFF
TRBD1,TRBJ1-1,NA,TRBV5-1,TGCGCCAGCATGGACAGGAAGGATACTGAAGCTTTCTTT,CASMDRKDTEAFF
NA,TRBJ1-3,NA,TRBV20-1,TGCAGTGCCGAATGGCGAAACACCATATATTTT,CSAEWRNTIYF
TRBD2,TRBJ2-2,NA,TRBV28,TGTGCCGGCGGGGGGTACACCGGGGAGCTGTTTTTT,CAGGGYTGELFF
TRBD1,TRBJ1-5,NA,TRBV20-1,TGCAGTGCTAGTGGTCCCGGGACAGGGACAAATCAGCCCCAGCATTTT,CSASGPGTGTNQPQHF
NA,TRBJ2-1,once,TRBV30,TGTGCCTGGAGTGGAAGGAGGCTTTCCTCCTACAATGAGCAGTTCTTC,CAWSGRRLSSYNEQFF